Listed here are 11 T cell receptor beta chains from one sample, sequenced in a study of T cells in Graves' hyperthyroidism and ophthalmopathy. Researchers amplified the TCR beta CDR3 regions from RNA transcripts. When the TCR CDR3 underwent first-round RT-PCR, the HTBI primer set was used. TCRdb re-analysed the multiplex PCR reads in MiXCR, keeping a single row per CDR3 protein. The table records 450,000 to 550,000 distinct CDR3 sequences, around a quarter of them present only once. The sequencing input was blood. All receptors derive from a woman in her twenties or thirties with Graves' ophthalmopathy.

This clonotype was counted at least ten times. V gene TRBV18 combines with J gene TRBJ2-6; D is undetermined. Trimming removed 6 bases from V and 0 bases from J, with 6 bases in between. There are 14 residues in the CDR3. CDR1 and CDR2 from the germline V gene are KGHSH and LQKENI. The CDR3 bases are TGTGCCAGCTCCCGAGACTCTGGGGCCAACGTCCTGACTTTC. Translated, it gives CASSRDSGANVLTF.

This clonotype has a count of ten or more. V and J are TRBV5-1 and TRBJ1-1; a possible D gene is TRBD1 (6 bases). The ends were cut back, 4 bases at V and 1 base at J, with 14 bases in the middle. The CDR3 consists of 15 residues. CDR1 is SGHRS and CDR2 is YFSETQ in the germline V gene. Here the CDR3 DNA reads TGCGCCAGCAGCCAGGGGACGGTGAGGAACACTGAAGCTTTCTTT. Encoded protein: CASSQGTVRNTEAFF. The variable domain in full, completed from reference TRBV5-1 and TRBJ1-1, reads KAGVTQTPRYLIKTRGQQVTLSCSPISGHRSVSWYQQTPGQGLQFLFEYFSETQRNKGNFPGRFSGRQFSNSRSEMNVSTLELGDSALYLCASSQGTVRNTEAFFGQGTRLTVV.

This clonotype has more than one count but fewer than ten. The V call is TRBV11-1, the J call TRBJ1-1, with a possible D match to TRBD1 (5 bases). Germline loops: CDR1 SGHAT, CDR2 FQDESV (reference sequence). CDR3 length: 13 amino acids. V was cut by 5 bases and J by 5 bases, with 12 bases left in between. CDR3 sequence (DNA): TGTGCCAGCAGCCCCAGGGCTGGAACTGAAGCTTTCTTT. Translation: CASSPRAGTEAFF. The whole variable domain, filled in from reference TRBV11-1 and TRBJ1-1, reads EAEVAQSPRYKITEKSQAVAFWCDPISGHATLYWYRQILGQGPELLVQFQDESVVDDSQLPKDRFSAERLKGVDSTLKIQPAELGDSAMYLCASSPRAGTEAFFGQGTRLTVV.

This chain joins TRBV9 and TRBJ1-1, with D perhaps TRBD1 (5 bases). The V gene lost 4 bases and the J gene lost 7 bases, with 11 bases spanning the gap. The CDR3 consists of 12 residues. Looked up from germline, CDR1 is SGDLS and CDR2 is YYNGEE. The CDR3: CASSRTGVEAFF. In nucleotides, the CDR3 is TGTGCCAGCAGCAGAACAGGAGTTGAAGCTTTCTTT. Together with reference TRBV9 and TRBJ1-1, the CDR3 gives the full variable domain: DSGVTQTPKHLITATGQRVTLRCSPRSGDLSVYWYQQSLDQGLQFLIQYYNGEERAKGNILERFSAQQFPDLHSELNLSSLELGDSALYFCASSRTGVEAFFGQGTRLTVV.

This clonotype was detected ten times or more. The rearrangement uses TRBV12-3 or TRBV12-4 and TRBJ2-7, with no clear D. V gave up 5 bases and J gave up 2 bases, with 4 bases separating them. The CDR3 totals 11 residues. The CDR3 nucleotides are TGTGCCAGCAGTGTGGCCTACGAGCAGTACTTC. It codes for CASSVAYEQYF.

Only a few counts were recorded for this clonotype. The gene calls are TRBV3-1 and TRBJ1-1; D unresolved. The V gene's germline CDR1 is LGHDT and CDR2 YNNKEL (reference sequence). Trimming pared 2 bases from V and 1 base from J, leaving 11 bases between. This CDR3 has 15 residues. The CDR3 coding sequence is TGTGCCAGCAGCCAACCTCGGCACGAGAACACTGAAGCTTTCTTT. Its translation: CASSQPRHENTEAFF.

The J gene is TRBJ1-5, the V gene TRBV28, with TRBD1 matching 7 bases. Trimming at V came to 6 bases and at J to 4 bases, leaving 3 bases not matched to a gene. CDR1 and CDR2 from the germline V gene are MDHEN and SYDVKM. CDR3 length equals 13 residues. CDR3 region: CASRTGRNQPQHF. The CDR3 coding sequence is TGTGCCAGCAGGACAGGGCGGAATCAGCCCCAGCATTTT. Filled out from reference TRBV28 and TRBJ1-5, the complete variable domain reads DVKVTQSSRYLVKRTGEKVFLECVQDMDHENMFWYRQDPGLGLRLIYFSYDVKMKEKGDIPEGYSVSREKKERFSLILESASTNQTSMYLCASRTGRNQPQHFGDGTRLSIL.

The V call is TRBV6-2 or TRBV6-3, the J call TRBJ1-1; 7 nucleotides align to TRBD1. With 6 bases clipped from V and 6 bases from J, the junction kept 7 bases outside the gene matches. Looked up from germline, CDR1 is MNHEY and CDR2 is SVGEGT. There are 13 residues in the CDR3. The CDR3 DNA reads as TGTGCCAGCAGGACAGGGATTCGCGCTGAAGCTTTCTTT. It is translated as CASRTGIRAEAFF.

This rearrangement joins TRBV7-3 to TRBJ2-5, with D tentatively TRBD2 (6 bases). The germline gives CDR1 SGHTA, CDR2 FQGTGA. The CDR3 runs to 15 residues. The V end lost 5 bases, the J end lost 5 bases, and 18 bases lay between the germline ends. This CDR3 is CASSPGSGTGETQYF. CDR3 nucleotides: TGTGCCAGCAGCCCCGGGAGTGGGACGGGTGAGACCCAGTACTTC.

The genes are TRBV3-1 and TRBJ1-2; D perhaps matches TRBD1 (6 bases). Germline CDR1 reads LGHDT; CDR2 reads YNNKEL (reference sequence). V was clipped by 4 bases and J by 8 bases, with 17 bases between them. The CDR3 length is 14 residues. CDR3 bases: TGTGCCAGCAGCCTCGGGACATCCCCAGGAGGCTACACCTTC. It translates to CASSLGTSPGGYTF.

J is TRBJ1-6 and V is TRBV15; 11 bases line up with TRBD1. The germline V gene has CDR1 LNHNV and CDR2 YYDKDF (reference sequence). This CDR3 is 14 amino acids long. The V and J ends lost 3 bases and 9 bases, in that order; junction bases with no gene match: 1. Here the CDR3 DNA reads TGTGCCACCAGCAGGGGACAGGGGGTTTCACCCCTCCACTTT. This encodes CATSRGQGVSPLHF.